This TCR beta chain stems from a study of blood T cell repertoires in COVID-19. The repertoire was sequenced with immunoSEQ multiplex PCR; TCRdb's copy has only in-frame clones and lacks some. The table lists roughly 250,000 clones, 86% of them singletons. This receptor was obtained from a woman under 40 with COVID-19, enrolled during active disease. Sequenced sample: peripheral blood.

CDR3 nucleotides: TGTGCCTGCGGGAGCTCCTATAATTCACCCCTCCACTTT. Protein sequence: CACGSSYNSPLHF. The rearrangement uses TRBV30 and TRBJ1-6; D uncertain. V lost 6 bases and J lost 0, with 6 bases in between. The germline V gene has CDR1 GTSNPN and CDR2 SVGIG (reference sequence). CDR3 length equals 13 residues.